Below, one TCR beta chain is given with its context. This clonotype was seen at least ten times. Its binding antigen is unknown. Within one base of it there is no much larger clone, and no base qualities were kept. In the ophthalmopathy patients, disease was moderately to severely active, with a Clinical Activity Score of 3 or more, a NOSPECS grade of 4 or more, and a duration of less than 3 months. Any patient with an uncontrolled infection, another autoimmune disease, pregnancy or lactation was excluded. Diagnoses relied on clinical symptoms, serum thyroxine and TRAb, thyroid ultrasound and orbital computed tomography. Ficoll-Paque density gradient centrifugation was used to isolate PBMCs from around 9.1 ml of fresh peripheral blood. Total RNA was extracted using Trizol reagent, and RNA quality was assessed on an Agilent 2100 Bioanalyzer. The data originate from a study of T cells in Graves' hyperthyroidism and ophthalmopathy (dated by TCRdb to between 2018 and 2021). For the study in its entirety: Peripheral blood samples were taken at initial diagnosis, before any treatment was given. To identify TCR V-J signatures that set the groups apart, the researchers used a discovery cohort of about a hundred patients, made up of under 45 with Graves' ophthalmopathy and around 58 with stable Graves' hyperthyroidism. Prospective prediction of ophthalmopathy was tested in an independent validation cohort consisting of fewer than 20 hyperthyroidism patients and about 17 patients who later progressed to ophthalmopathy. The roughly 100 discovery patients were randomly divided into training and test sets at a 7:3 ratio. The study also compared thyroid tissue and blood T-cell repertoires from a handful of Graves' hyperthyroidism patients. Once sampling was done, hyperthyroidism patients were given methimazole at a starting dose of 30 mg daily, whereas ophthalmopathy patients were given high-dose intravenous methylprednisolone. The paper reports TCR Vbeta CDR3 sequencing of over 120 peripheral blood samples: 40 or so ophthalmopathy, under 80 hyperthyroidism and around 17 progressor patients. Broad study findings and their caveats: Most expanded thyroid clonotypes (frequency above 0.001) were also detected in blood, a finding suggesting that blood repertoires may reflect thyroid immune responses. No statistical method was used to fix the sample size in advance, and group allocation was not hidden from the investigators. In cross-validation, a model built on a 13 V-J signature told ophthalmopathy apart from stable hyperthyroidism with about 90% sensitivity and around 84% specificity, and in testing the same model reached 80%/75%. During validation, the model predicted progression to ophthalmopathy a median of around 6 months ahead of onset, with roughly 65% sensitivity and under 85% specificity.

The CDR3, cysteine through phenylalanine, is 16 amino acids long. Only the CDR3 part of the read is kept: 48 bases, read in frame from the first base. A distance of 19 bases separates the germline ends of V and J, which lose 5 bases and 5 bases respectively. CDR1 and CDR2 (SGHAT, FQNNGV) derive from the germline V gene. The TCR beta CDR3 regions were amplified from the RNA transcripts. The TCR CDR3 was subjected to a first round of RT-PCR using the HTBI primer set and the Qiagen OneStep RT-PCR kit. The libraries were constructed in a second round of multiplex PCR and then size-selected and purified. Paired-end sequencing of the libraries was performed with 100 bp reads on an Illumina HiSeq2000. The authors processed their data as follows. Raw data were processed with SOAPnuke, discarding reads with adapters, uncalled bases, mean Phred below 15, or no exact constant-primer or identifier match. High-quality paired reads were merged using COPE v1.2.5, and each unique nucleotide sequence was defined as a clonotype. MiTCR v1.1 was used to align clonotypes to the IMGT TRBV, TRBD and TRBJ reference segments. Only V-J combinations with frequency above 0.0001, covering about 99% of repertoires, were analysed. A TCS score was defined as the ratio between F50 (clonal expansion) and ExV (chaos), using BLOSUM62-based TCRdist between CDR3 peptides within each V-J. Welch's t-statistics and random forest reduced approximately 520 V-J features to 13, which were used in a naive Bayes classifier (R e1071). Thyroid-blood repertoire similarity was quantified with the Morisita-Horn index. TCRdb passed the public sequencing reads through fastp at Q25 and MiXCR, retaining productive beta sequences. Rows with one shared CDR3 protein collapse into an entry with the most common genes and DNA. The V and J calls follow TCRdb's processing rather than the paper's. This sample comprises roughly 560,000 distinct CDR3 sequences, 14% to 15% of them detected only once. The top ten constitute about 3.9% of the sample.

The sample consisted of blood. This TCR was sampled from a woman aged 40 to 50 with Graves' ophthalmopathy. The chain is encoded by TRBV11-2 joined to TRBJ1-3; TRBD1 is possibly the D segment (6 matching bases). The DNA sequence is TGTGCCAGCAGCCGACCGTACAGGGTTCATCGAAACACCATATATTTT. Translated, this is CASSRPYRVHRNTIYF.